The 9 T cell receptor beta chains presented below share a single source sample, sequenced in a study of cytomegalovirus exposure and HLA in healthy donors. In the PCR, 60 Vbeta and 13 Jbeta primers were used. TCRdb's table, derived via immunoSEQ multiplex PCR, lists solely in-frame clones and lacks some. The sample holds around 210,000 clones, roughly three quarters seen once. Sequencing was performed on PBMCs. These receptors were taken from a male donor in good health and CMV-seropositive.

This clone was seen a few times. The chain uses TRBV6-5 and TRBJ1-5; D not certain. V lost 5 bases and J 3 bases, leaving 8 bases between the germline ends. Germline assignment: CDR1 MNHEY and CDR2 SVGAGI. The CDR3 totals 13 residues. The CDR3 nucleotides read TGTGCCAGCAGTACGCCAGACAATCAGCCCCAGCATTTT. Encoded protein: CASSTPDNQPQHF.

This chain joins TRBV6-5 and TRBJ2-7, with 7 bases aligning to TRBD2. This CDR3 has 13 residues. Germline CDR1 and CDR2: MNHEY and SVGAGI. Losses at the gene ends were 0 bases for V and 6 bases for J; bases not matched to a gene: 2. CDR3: CASSYSGEGEQYF. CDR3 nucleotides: TGTGCCAGCAGTTACTCCGGGGAGGGCGAGCAGTACTTC.

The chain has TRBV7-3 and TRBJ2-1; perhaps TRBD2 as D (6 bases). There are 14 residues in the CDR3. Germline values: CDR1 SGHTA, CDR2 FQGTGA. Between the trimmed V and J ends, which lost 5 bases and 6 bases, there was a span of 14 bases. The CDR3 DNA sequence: TGTGCCAGCAGCCCCGTGGGGGGTGTCAATGAGCAGTTCTTC. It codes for CASSPVGGVNEQFF.

The CDR3 is CSVEHRGLNTEAFF. The CDR3 nucleotides are TGCAGCGTTGAACACAGGGGCCTGAACACTGAAGCTTTCTTT. The gene calls are TRBV29-1 and TRBJ1-1; 7 bases fit TRBD1. This CDR3 comprises 14 residues. Germline loops: CDR1 SQVTM, CDR2 ANQGSEA. J gave up 0 bases and V 2 bases, and 3 bases lay outside the gene matches.

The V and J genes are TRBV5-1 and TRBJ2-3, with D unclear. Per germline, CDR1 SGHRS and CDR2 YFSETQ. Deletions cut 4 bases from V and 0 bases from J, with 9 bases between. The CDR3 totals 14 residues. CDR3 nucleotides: TGCGCCAGCAGCCAACAATCAAGCACAGATACGCAGTATTTT. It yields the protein CASSQQSSTDTQYF.

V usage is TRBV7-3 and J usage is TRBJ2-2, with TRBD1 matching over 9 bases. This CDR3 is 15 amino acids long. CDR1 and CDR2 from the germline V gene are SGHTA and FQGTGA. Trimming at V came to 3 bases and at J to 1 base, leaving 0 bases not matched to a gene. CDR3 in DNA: TGTGCCAGCAGCTTGACAGGGGGGAACACCGGGGAGCTGTTTTTT. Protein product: CASSLTGGNTGELFF.

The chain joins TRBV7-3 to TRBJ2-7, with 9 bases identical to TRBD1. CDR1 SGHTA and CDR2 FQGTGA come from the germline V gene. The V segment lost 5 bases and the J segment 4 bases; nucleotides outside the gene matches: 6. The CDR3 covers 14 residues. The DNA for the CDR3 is TGTGCCAGCAGCCCGGGACAGGGAATTTACGAGCAGTACTTC. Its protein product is CASSPGQGIYEQYF. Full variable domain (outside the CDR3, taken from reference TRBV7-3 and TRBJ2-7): GAGVSQTPSNKVTEKGKYVELRCDPISGHTALYWYRQSLGQGPEFLIYFQGTGAADDSGLPNDRFFAVRPEGSVSTLKIQRTERGDSAVYLCASSPGQGIYEQYFGPGTRLTVT.

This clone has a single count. CDR3 region: CASSETGAVNTEAFF. In DNA form, the CDR3 reads TGTGCCAGCAGCGAAACAGGGGCCGTCAACACTGAAGCTTTCTTT. This chain connects TRBV9 to TRBJ1-1, with TRBD1 identical over 7 bases. There are 15 residues in the CDR3. Germline V gene sequence: CDR1 SGDLS, CDR2 YYNGEE. V shed 3 bases, J shed 2 bases, and the junction held 7 bases outside the gene matches.

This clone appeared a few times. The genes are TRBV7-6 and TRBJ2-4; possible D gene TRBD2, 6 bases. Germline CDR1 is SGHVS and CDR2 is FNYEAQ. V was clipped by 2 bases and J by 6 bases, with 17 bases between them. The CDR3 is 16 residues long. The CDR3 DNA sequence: TGTGCCAGCAGCTTATCCCGACCCGGGGGAGGAAACATTCAGTACTTC. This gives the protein CASSLSRPGGGNIQYF.